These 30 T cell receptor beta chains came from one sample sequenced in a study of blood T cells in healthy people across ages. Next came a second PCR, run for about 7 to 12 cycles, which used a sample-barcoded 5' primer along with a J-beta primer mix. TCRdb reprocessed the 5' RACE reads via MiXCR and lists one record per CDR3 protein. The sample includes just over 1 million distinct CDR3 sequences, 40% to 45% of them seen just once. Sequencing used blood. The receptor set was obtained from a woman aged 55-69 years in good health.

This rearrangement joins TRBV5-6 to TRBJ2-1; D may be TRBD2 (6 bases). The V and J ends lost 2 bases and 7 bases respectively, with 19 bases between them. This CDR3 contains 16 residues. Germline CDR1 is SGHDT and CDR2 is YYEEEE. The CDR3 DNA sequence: TGTGCCAGCAGCTTAGATCGGGACTCCGACAAAAATGAGCAGTTCTTC. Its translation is CASSLDRDSDKNEQFF.

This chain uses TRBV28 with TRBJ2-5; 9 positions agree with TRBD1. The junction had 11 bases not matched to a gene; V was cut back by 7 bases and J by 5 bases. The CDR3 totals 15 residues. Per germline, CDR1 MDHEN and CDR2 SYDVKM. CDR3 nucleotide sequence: TGTGCCAGCACTCCACAGGTAGACAGGGGGGAGACCCAGTACTTC. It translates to CASTPQVDRGETQYF.

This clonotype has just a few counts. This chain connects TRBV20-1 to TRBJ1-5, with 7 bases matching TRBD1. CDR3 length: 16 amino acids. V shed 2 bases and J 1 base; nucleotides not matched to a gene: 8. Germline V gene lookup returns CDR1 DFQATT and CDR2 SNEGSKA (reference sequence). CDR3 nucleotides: TGCAGTGCTAGACAGGGGGGGGACGGGAGCAATCAGCCCCAGCATTTT. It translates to CSARQGGDGSNQPQHF.

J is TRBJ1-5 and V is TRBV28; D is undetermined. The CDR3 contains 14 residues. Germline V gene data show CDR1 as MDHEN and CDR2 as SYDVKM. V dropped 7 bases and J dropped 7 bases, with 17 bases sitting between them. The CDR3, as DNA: TGTGCCAGCACCGCCCCCGGGTCACAACAGCCCCAGCATTTT. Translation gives CASTAPGSQQPQHF.

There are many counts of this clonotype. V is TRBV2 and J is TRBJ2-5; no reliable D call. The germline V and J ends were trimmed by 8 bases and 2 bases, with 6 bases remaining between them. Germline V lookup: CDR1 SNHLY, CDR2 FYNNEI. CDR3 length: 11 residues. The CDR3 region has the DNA TGTGCCAGCGGGTTACAAGAGACCCAGTACTTC. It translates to CASGLQETQYF. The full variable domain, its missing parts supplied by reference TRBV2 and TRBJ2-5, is EPEVTQTPSHQVTQMGQEVILRCVPISNHLYFYWYRQILGQKVEFLVSFYNNEISEKSEIFDDQFSVERPDGSNFTLKIRSTKLEDSAMYFCASGLQETQYFGPGTRLLVL.

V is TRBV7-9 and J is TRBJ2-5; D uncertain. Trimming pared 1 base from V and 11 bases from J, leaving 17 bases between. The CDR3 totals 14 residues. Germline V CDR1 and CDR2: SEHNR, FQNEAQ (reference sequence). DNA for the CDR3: TGTGCCAGCAGCTTAGGTACAGAGCCCACGAAGCAGTACTTC. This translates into CASSLGTEPTKQYF.

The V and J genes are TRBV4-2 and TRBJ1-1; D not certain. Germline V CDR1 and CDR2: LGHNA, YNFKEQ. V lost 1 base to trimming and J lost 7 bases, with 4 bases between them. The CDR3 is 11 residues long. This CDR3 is CASSQGGEAFF. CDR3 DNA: TGTGCCAGCAGCCAAGGGGGTGAAGCTTTCTTT.

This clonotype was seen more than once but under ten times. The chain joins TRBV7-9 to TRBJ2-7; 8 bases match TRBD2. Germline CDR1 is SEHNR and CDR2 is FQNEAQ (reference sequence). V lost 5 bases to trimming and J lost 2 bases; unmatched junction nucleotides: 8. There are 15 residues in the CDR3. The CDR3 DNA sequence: TGTGCCAGCAGCCAAACTAGCGGACTCACCTACGAGCAGTACTTC. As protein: CASSQTSGLTYEQYF.

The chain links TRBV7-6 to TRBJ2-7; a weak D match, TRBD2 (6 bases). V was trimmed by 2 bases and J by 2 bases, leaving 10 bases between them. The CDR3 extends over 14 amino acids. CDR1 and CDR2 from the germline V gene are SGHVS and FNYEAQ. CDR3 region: CASSLSSGPYEQYF. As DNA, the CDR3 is TGTGCCAGCAGCTTAAGTAGCGGCCCCTACGAGCAGTACTTC. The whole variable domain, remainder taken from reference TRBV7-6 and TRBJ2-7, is GAGVSQSPRYKVTKRGQDVALRCDPISGHVSLYWYRQALGQGPEFLTYFNYEAQQDKSGLPNDRFSAERPEGSISTLTIQRTEQRDSAMYRCASSLSSGPYEQYFGPGTRLTVT.

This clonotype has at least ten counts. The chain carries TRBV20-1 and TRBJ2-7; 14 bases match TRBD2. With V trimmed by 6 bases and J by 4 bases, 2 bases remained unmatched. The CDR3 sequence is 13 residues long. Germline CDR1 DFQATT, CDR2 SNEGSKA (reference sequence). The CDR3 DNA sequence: TGCAGTGCCTGGACTAGCGGGAGGTACGAGCAGTACTTC. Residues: CSAWTSGRYEQYF.

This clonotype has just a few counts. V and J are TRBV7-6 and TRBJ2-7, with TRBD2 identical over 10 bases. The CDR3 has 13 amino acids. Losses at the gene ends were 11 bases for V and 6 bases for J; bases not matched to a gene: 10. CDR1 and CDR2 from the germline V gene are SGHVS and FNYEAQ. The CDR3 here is CAAGGLAGAEQYF. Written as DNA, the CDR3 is TGTGCCGCAGGGGGGCTAGCGGGAGCCGAGCAGTACTTC.

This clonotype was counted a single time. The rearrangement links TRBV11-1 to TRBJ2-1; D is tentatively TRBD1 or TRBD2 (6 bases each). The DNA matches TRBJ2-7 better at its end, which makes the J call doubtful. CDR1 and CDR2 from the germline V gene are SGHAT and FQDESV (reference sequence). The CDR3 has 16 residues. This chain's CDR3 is CASSAGAGSSYNEQYF. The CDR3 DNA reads TGTGCCAGCAGTGCAGGGGCGGGAAGCTCCTACAATGAGCAGTACTTC.

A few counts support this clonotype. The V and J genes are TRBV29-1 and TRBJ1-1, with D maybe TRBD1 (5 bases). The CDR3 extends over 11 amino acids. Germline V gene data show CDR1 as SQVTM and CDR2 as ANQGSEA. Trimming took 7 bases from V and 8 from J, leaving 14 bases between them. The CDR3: CSAGRGTEAFF. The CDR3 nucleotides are TGCAGCGCCGGGAGGGGAACCGAAGCTTTCTTT.

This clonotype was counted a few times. The CDR3 DNA is TGTGCCAGCAGCCGTCTGGGACAGGGGATTAACAATGAGCAGTTCTTC. This translates into CASSRLGQGINNEQFF. The chain is built from TRBV12-3 or TRBV12-4 and TRBJ2-1; 10 bases match TRBD1. J lost 5 bases, V lost 6 bases, and 10 bases had no gene match. This CDR3 is built from 16 residues.

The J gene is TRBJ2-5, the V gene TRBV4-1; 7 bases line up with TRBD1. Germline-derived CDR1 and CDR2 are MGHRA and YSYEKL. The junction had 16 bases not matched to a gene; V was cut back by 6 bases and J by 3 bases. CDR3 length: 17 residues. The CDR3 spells CASSPLEARDREETQYF. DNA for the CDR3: TGCGCCAGCAGTCCCTTAGAAGCGAGGGACAGAGAAGAGACCCAGTACTTC.

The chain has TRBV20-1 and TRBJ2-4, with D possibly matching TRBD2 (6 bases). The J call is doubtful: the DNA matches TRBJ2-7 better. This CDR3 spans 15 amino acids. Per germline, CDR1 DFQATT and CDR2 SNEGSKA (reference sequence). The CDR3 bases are TGCAGTGCCCTGGATATCGGGGAGCGGGCCTACGAGCAGTACTTC. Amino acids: CSALDIGERAYEQYF.

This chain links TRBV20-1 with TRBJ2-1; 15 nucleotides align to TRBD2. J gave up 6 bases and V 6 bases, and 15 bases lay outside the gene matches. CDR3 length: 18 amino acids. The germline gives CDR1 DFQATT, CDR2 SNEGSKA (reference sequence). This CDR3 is CSANGLAGGKTLGNEQFF. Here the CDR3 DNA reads TGCAGTGCCAATGGACTAGCGGGGGGGAAGACCCTTGGCAATGAGCAGTTCTTC.

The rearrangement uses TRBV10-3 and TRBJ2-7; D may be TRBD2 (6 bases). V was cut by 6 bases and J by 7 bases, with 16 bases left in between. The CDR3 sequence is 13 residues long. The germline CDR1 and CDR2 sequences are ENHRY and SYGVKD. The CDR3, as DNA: TGTGCCATCAGGGGCGGGATCTACAATGAGCAGTACTTC. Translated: CAIRGGIYNEQYF.

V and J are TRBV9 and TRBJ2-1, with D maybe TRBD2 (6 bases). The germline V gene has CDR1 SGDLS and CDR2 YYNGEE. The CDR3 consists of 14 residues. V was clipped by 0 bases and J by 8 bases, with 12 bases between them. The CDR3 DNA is TGTGCCAGCAGCGTAGCGGCCCCGGGGGATGAGCAGTTCTTC. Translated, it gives CASSVAAPGDEQFF.

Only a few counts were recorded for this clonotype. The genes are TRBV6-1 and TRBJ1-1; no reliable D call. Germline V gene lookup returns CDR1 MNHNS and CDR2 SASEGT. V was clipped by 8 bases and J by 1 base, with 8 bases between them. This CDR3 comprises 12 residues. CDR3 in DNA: TGTGCCAGCCTGCTAACGAACACTGAAGCTTTCTTT. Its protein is CASLLTNTEAFF.

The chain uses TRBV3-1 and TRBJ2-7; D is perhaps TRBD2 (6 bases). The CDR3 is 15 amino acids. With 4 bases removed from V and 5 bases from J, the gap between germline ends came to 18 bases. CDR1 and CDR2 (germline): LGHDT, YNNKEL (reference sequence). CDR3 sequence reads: CASSPSPSAHDEQYF. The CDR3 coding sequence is TGTGCCAGCAGCCCCAGCCCTAGCGCGCACGACGAGCAGTACTTC.

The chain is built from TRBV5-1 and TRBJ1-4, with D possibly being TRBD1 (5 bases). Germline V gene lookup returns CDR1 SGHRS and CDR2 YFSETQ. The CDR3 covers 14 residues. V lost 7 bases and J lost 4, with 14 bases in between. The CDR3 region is CASRPDRLNEKLFF. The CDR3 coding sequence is TGCGCCAGCCGCCCCGACAGACTTAATGAAAAACTGTTTTTT.

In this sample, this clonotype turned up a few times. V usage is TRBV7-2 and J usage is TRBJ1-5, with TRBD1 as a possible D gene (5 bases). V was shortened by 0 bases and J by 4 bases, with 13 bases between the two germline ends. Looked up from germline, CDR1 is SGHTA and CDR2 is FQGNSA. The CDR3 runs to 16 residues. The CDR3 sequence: CASSLAGRGTNQPQHF. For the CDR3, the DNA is TGTGCCAGCAGCTTAGCTGGGAGGGGCACAAATCAGCCCCAGCATTTT.

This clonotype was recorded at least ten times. The CDR3 nucleotides are TGCAGTGCCGAGACTAGCGGGGTCAACAATGAGCAGTTCTTC. Translating it yields CSAETSGVNNEQFF. The genes are TRBV20-1 and TRBJ2-1; 11 bases map to TRBD2. The germline CDR1 and CDR2 sequences are DFQATT and SNEGSKA (reference sequence). V dropped 6 bases and J dropped 5; count of bases not matched to a gene: 6. CDR3 length: 14 residues.

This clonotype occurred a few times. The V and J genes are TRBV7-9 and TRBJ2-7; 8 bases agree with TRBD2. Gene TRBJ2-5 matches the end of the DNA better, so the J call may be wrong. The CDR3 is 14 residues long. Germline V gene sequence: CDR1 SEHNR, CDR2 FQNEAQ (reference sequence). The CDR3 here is CASRRAGVGETQYF. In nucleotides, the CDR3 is TGTGCCAGCAGACGAGCGGGAGTGGGGGAGACCCAGTACTTC.

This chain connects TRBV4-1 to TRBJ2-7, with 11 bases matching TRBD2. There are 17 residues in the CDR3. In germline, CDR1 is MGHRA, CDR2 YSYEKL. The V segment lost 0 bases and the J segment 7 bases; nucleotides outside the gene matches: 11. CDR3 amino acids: CASSQEAASGRLNEQYF. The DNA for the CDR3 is TGCGCCAGCAGCCAAGAGGCGGCTAGCGGGAGGCTGAATGAGCAGTACTTC.

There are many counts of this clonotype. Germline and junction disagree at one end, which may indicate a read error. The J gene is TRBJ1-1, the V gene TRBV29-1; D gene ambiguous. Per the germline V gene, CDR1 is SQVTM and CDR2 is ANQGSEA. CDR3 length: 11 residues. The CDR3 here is CSVGGSTEAFF. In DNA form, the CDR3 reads TGCAGTGTTGGAGGGAGTACTGAAGCTTTCTTT.

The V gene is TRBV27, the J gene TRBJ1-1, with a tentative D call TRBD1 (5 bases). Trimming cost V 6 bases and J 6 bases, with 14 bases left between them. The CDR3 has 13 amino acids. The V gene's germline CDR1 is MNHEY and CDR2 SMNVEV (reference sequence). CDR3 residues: CASSPLGVSEAFF. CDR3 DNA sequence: TGTGCCAGCAGCCCCCTGGGGGTTTCTGAAGCTTTCTTT.

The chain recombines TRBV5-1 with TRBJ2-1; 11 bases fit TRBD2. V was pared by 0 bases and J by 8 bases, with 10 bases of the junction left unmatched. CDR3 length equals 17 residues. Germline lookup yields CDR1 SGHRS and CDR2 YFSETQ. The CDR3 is CASSLAGSSGRLDEQFF. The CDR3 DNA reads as TGCGCCAGCAGCTTGGCGGGTTCTAGCGGGAGGTTGGATGAGCAGTTCTTC.

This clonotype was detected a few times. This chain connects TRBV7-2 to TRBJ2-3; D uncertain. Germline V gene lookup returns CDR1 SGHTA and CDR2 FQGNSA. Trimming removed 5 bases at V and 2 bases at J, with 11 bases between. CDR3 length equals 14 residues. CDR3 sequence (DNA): TGTGCCAGCAGCCAGCGACTGGTCACAGATACGCAGTATTTT. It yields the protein CASSQRLVTDTQYF. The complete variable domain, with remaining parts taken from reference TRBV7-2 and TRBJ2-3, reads GAGVSQSPSNKVTEKGKDVELRCDPISGHTALYWYRQSLGQGLEFLIYFQGNSAPDKSGLPSDRFSAERTGGSVSTLTIQRTQQEDSAVYLCASSQRLVTDTQYFGPGTRLTVL.